A single sample is the source of the 6 T cell receptor beta chains below, sequenced in a study of identical twins. TCRdb called the 5' RACE reads again in MiXCR, with one record for every CDR3 protein. Seen here are roughly 570,000 distinct CDR3 sequences, 9% to 10% observed once, and the top ten hold around 3.2%. A further study also used this sample, focusing on yellow fever vaccine responses in identical twins.

The source material was PBMCs. These TCRs come from a woman between 18 and 29 years old in good health.

This clonotype was recorded a few times. J is TRBJ2-7 and V is TRBV7-9; D not resolved. Germline values: CDR1 SEHNR, CDR2 FQNEAQ (reference sequence). The length of the CDR3 is 12 residues. Between the trimmed V and J ends, which lost 5 bases and 9 bases, there was a span of 14 bases. CDR3 region: CASSTAGVAQYF. The CDR3 DNA reads as TGTGCCAGCAGCACAGCTGGGGTTGCGCAGTACTTC.

The rearrangement links TRBV7-3 to TRBJ2-7, with unresolved D. CDR1 is SGHTA, CDR2 FQGTGA, per germline. Trimming removed 4 bases at V and 3 bases at J, with 7 bases between. The length of the CDR3 is 12 residues. CDR3 in DNA: TGTGCCAGCAGCTCCCTCATCTACGAGCAGTACTTC. Protein sequence: CASSSLIYEQYF.

This clonotype showed up just a few times. V usage is TRBV7-9 and J usage is TRBJ2-7, with D possibly TRBD1 on 6 matching bases. CDR1 and CDR2 from the germline V gene are SEHNR and FQNEAQ (reference sequence). The ends were cut back, 1 base at V and 6 bases at J, with 13 bases in the middle. This CDR3 has 14 amino acids. This CDR3 is CASSLENRAGEQYF. In DNA form, the CDR3 reads TGTGCCAGCAGCTTAGAGAACAGGGCTGGCGAGCAGTACTTC.

V is TRBV20-1 and J is TRBJ2-3; 8 nucleotides match TRBD1. This CDR3 has 15 amino acids. V shed 1 base and J 4 bases; nucleotides not matched to a gene: 7. Germline CDR1 DFQATT, CDR2 SNEGSKA (reference sequence). The CDR3 DNA reads as TGCAGTGCTAGAGCTCGGACAGGGACTCCAGATACGCAGTATTTT. This translates into CSARARTGTPDTQYF.

This clonotype was counted only a few times. The gene calls are TRBV28 and TRBJ2-1, with D possibly matching TRBD1 (6 bases). The V gene's germline CDR1 is MDHEN and CDR2 SYDVKM. The V gene lost 7 bases and the J gene lost 4 bases, with 11 bases spanning the gap. This CDR3 region has 13 residues. The CDR3 spells CASKGQYYNEQFF. For the CDR3, the DNA is TGTGCCAGCAAAGGACAGTATTACAATGAGCAGTTCTTC.

The chain is built from TRBV3-1 and TRBJ2-5, with D uncertain. CDR1 is LGHDT, CDR2 YNNKEL, per germline (reference sequence). Deletions cut 0 bases from V and 5 bases from J, with 7 bases between. The CDR3 contains 13 residues. The chain's CDR3 is CASSQEIRETQYF. CDR3 in DNA: TGTGCCAGCAGCCAAGAAATTCGGGAGACCCAGTACTTC.